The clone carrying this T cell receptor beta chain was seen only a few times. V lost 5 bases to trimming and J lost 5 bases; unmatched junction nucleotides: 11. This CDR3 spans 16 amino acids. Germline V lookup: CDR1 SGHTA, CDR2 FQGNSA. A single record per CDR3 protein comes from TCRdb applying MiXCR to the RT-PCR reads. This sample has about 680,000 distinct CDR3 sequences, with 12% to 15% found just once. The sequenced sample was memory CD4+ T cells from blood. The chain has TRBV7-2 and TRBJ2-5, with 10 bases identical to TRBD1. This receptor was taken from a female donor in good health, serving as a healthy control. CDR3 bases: TGTGCCAGCAGCGTCGAAACAGGACAGGGGGGCGAGACCCAGTACTTC. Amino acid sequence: CASSVETGQGGETQYF.